One sample yielded the 5 T cell receptor beta chains listed below, sequenced in a study of cytomegalovirus exposure and HLA in healthy donors. In the PCR, 60 Vbeta and 13 Jbeta primers were used. Profiling relied on immunoSEQ multiplex PCR, and the TCRdb table lists in-frame clones only, not all of them. The profile shows approximately 160,000 clones, 65% to 80% of them singletons. Sequenced: PBMCs. The receptors shown here come from a woman in her forties in good health and CMV-seropositive.

The CDR3 here is CASSKLQETQYF. In nucleotides, the CDR3 is TGTGCCAGCAGCAAACTACAAGAGACCCAGTACTTC. The genes are TRBV6-1 and TRBJ2-5, with D unclear. Trimming removed 6 bases at V and 2 bases at J, with 7 bases between. Germline-derived CDR1 and CDR2 are MNHNS and SASEGT. This CDR3 contains 12 residues.

The rearrangement joins TRBV2 to TRBJ1-2; D may be TRBD1 (6 bases). This CDR3 spans 13 amino acids. The germline V and J ends were trimmed by 7 bases and 4 bases, with 13 bases remaining between them. Germline CDR1 SNHLY, CDR2 FYNNEI. The CDR3 DNA reads TGTGCCAGCATCCGGACAGAAAGCTATGGCTACACCTTC. Its protein product is CASIRTESYGYTF.

The chain has TRBV5-6 and TRBJ2-7; D possibly corresponds to TRBD2 (5 bases). Trimming removed 2 bases from V and 8 bases from J, with 8 bases in between. Germline lookup yields CDR1 SGHDT and CDR2 YYEEEE. The CDR3 length is 11 residues. The chain's CDR3 is CASSFRGQQYF. DNA for the CDR3: TGTGCCAGCAGCTTTAGAGGGCAGCAGTACTTC.

The genes are TRBV28 and TRBJ1-2; 11 bases match TRBD1. Germline CDR1 is MDHEN and CDR2 is SYDVKM. The CDR3 extends over 15 amino acids. J gave up 6 bases and V 6 bases, and 9 bases lay outside the gene matches. The CDR3 region has the DNA TGTGCCAGCAGCCCCGGGACAGGGGGAGTCCATGGCTACACCTTC. Translated, it gives CASSPGTGGVHGYTF.

CDR3 nucleotide sequence: TGTGCCAGCAGTGCGATGACAGGGGGCGCGTCCGAGCAGTACTTC. Translated: CASSAMTGGASEQYF. V is TRBV6-1 and J is TRBJ2-7; 10 nucleotides match TRBD1. CDR3 length: 15 residues. Losses at the gene ends were 4 bases for V and 6 bases for J; bases not matched to a gene: 9. Germline V CDR1 and CDR2: MNHNS, SASEGT.